Each of the 2 T cell receptor beta chains below was sequenced from the same sample in a study of memory CD4+ T cells and cytomegalovirus serostatus. The sort gate was single viable CD3+CD4+CD8-CD45RO+ cells for memory CD4+ T cells. Some clones are missing from TCRdb's copy, which holds only in-frame ones; the method was immunoSEQ multiplex PCR. This repertoire shows 25,000 to 40,000 clones, about 80% found once; its top ten account for about 0.65%. Sequenced material: memory CD4+ T cells from blood. These receptors originate from an adult in good health and CMV-seronegative. Some clones in this sample may be carry-over from other donors' samples.

CDR3 bases: TGTGCCAGCAGCCTTGGGGGGTCCTCCTACGAGCAGTACTTC. Amino acid sequence: CASSLGGSSYEQYF. This rearrangement joins TRBV5-4 to TRBJ2-7; D might be TRBD2 (6 bases). In germline, CDR1 is SGHNT, CDR2 YYREEE (reference sequence). V lost 4 bases and J 0 bases, leaving 11 bases between the germline ends. This CDR3 has 14 residues.

This chain uses TRBV7-3 with TRBJ2-3, with 14 bases aligning to TRBD2. In germline, CDR1 is SGHTA, CDR2 FQGTGA. The CDR3 totals 16 residues. V shed 5 bases, J shed 5 bases, and the junction held 6 bases outside the gene matches. CDR3 coding DNA: TGTGCCAGCAGCCGAGGGACTAGCGGGGGAGGAGATACGCAGTATTTT. Amino acids: CASSRGTSGGGDTQYF. Using reference TRBV7-3 and TRBJ2-3 for the parts outside the CDR3, the full variable domain is GAGVSQTPSNKVTEKGKYVELRCDPISGHTALYWYRQSLGQGPEFLIYFQGTGAADDSGLPNDRFFAVRPEGSVSTLKIQRTERGDSAVYLCASSRGTSGGGDTQYFGPGTRLTVL.